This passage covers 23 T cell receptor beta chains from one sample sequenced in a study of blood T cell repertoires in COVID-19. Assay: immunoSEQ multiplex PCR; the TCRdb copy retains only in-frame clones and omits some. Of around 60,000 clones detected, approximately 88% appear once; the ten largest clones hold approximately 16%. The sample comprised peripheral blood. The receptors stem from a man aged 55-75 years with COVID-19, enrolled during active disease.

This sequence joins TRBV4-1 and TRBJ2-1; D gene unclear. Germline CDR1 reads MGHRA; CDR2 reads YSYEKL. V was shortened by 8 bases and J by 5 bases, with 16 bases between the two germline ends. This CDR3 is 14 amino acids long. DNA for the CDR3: TGCGCCAGCGAACCCTATGCCGGAGACAATGAGCAGTTCTTC. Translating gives CASEPYAGDNEQFF.

The CDR3 sequence is CASSLWETNEKLFF. The CDR3, as DNA: TGTGCCAGCAGCCTATGGGAGACTAATGAAAAACTGTTTTTT. The J gene is TRBJ1-4, the V gene TRBV7-9; no clear D gene. This CDR3 is 14 amino acids long. V was shortened by 5 bases and J by 2 bases, with 9 bases between the two germline ends. Germline CDR1 and CDR2: SEHNR and FQNEAQ (reference sequence).

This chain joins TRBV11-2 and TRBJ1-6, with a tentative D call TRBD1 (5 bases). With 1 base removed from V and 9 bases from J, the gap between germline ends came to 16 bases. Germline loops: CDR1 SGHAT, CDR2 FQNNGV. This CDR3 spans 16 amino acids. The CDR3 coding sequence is TGTGCCAGCAGCTTAGGGAAGATAGGGGTTCCTTCACCCCTCCACTTT. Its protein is CASSLGKIGVPSPLHF. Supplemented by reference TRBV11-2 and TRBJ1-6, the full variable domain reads EAGVAQSPRYKIIEKRQSVAFWCNPISGHATLYWYQQILGQGPKLLIQFQNNGVVDDSQLPKDRFSAERLKGVDSTLKIQPAKLEDSAVYLCASSLGKIGVPSPLHFGNGTRLTVT.

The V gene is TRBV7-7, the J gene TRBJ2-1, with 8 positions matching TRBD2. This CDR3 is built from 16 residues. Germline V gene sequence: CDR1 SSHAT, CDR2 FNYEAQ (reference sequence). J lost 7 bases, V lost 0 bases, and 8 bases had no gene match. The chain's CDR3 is CASSLAGAGVGNEQFF. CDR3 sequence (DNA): TGTGCCAGCAGCTTAGCGGGAGCGGGAGTAGGAAATGAGCAGTTCTTC.

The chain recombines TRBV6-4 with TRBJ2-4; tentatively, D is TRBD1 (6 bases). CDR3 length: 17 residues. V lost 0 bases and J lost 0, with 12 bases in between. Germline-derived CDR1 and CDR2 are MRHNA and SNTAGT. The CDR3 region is CASSDSDTGLAKNIQYF. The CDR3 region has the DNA TGTGCCAGCAGTGACTCTGACACAGGGCTAGCCAAAAACATTCAGTACTTC.

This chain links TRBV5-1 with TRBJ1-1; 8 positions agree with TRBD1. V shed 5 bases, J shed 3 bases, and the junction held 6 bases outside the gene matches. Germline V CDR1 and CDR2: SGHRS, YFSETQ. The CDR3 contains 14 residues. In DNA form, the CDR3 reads TGCGCCAGCAGAGTTGCACAGGGGGACACTGAAGCTTTCTTT. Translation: CASRVAQGDTEAFF.

The chain's CDR3 is CASSLGLAVETQYF. The CDR3 coding sequence is TGTGCCAGCAGCCTGGGACTAGCGGTAGAGACCCAGTACTTC. The chain uses TRBV9 and TRBJ2-5, with 11 bases fitting TRBD2. The CDR3 runs 14 residues. Per germline, CDR1 SGDLS and CDR2 YYNGEE. Germline trimming cut 4 bases from V and 4 bases from J; bases unmatched to any gene: 3.

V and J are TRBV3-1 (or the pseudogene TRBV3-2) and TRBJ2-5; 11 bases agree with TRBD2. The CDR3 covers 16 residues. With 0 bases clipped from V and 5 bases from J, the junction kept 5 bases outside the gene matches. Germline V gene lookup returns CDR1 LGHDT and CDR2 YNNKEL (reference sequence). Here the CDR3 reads CASSQDPGTSGETQYF. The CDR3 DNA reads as TGTGCCAGCAGCCAAGATCCCGGGACTAGCGGCGAGACCCAGTACTTC.

The CDR3: CASSGQNNSPLHF. For the CDR3, the DNA is TGTGCCAGCAGTGGACAGAATAATTCACCCCTCCACTTT. The chain carries TRBV2 and TRBJ1-6; maybe TRBD1 (5 bases). CDR1 is SNHLY and CDR2 is FYNNEI in the germline V gene. Trimming cost V 4 bases and J 5 bases, with 6 bases left between them. The CDR3 is made up of 13 amino acids.

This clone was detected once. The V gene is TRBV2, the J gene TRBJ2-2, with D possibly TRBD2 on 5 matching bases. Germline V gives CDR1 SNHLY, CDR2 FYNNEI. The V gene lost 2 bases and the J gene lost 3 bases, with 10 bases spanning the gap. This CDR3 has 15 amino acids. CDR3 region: CASSELLADTGELFF. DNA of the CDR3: TGTGCCAGCAGTGAACTGCTAGCCGACACCGGGGAGCTGTTTTTT.

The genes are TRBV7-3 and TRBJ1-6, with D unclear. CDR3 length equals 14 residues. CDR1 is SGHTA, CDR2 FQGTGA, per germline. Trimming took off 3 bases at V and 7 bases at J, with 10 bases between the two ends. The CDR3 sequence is CASSLEFSNSPLHF. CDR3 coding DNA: TGTGCCAGCAGCTTGGAGTTCTCGAATTCACCCCTCCACTTT.

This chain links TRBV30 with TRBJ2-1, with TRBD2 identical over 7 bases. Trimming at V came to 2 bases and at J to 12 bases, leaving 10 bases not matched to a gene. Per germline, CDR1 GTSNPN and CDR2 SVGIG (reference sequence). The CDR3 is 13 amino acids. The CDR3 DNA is TGTGCCTGGAGTCGGGGGGACGGACCGACGCAGTTCTTC. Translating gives CAWSRGDGPTQFF.

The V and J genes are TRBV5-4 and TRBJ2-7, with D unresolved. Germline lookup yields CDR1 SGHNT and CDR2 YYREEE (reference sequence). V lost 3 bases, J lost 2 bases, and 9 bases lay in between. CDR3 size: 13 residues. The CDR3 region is CASSSTDTYEQYF. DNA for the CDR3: TGTGCCAGCAGCTCGACCGACACCTACGAGCAGTACTTC.

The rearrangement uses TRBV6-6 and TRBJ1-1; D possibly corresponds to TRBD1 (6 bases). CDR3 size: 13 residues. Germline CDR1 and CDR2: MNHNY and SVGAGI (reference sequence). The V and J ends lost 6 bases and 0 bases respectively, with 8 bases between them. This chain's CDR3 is CASSRDMNTEAFF. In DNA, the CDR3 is TGTGCCAGCAGCAGGGACATGAACACTGAAGCTTTCTTT.

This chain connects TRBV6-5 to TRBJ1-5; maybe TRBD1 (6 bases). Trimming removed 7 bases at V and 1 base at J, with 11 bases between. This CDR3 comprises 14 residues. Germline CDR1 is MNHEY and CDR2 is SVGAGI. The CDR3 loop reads CASTNRESNQPQHF. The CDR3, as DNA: TGTGCCAGCACAAACAGGGAGAGCAATCAGCCCCAGCATTTT.

The CDR3 DNA reads as TGTGCCAGCAGCTCCAGCGGGGGGACCGCGGCAGATACGCAGTATTTT. It codes for CASSSSGGTAADTQYF. The chain carries TRBV9 and TRBJ2-3; 9 bases align to TRBD2. The V gene end was trimmed by 4 bases and the J gene end by 4 bases; junction bases not matched to a gene: 10. CDR1 is SGDLS and CDR2 is YYNGEE in the germline V gene. The CDR3 spans 16 residues.

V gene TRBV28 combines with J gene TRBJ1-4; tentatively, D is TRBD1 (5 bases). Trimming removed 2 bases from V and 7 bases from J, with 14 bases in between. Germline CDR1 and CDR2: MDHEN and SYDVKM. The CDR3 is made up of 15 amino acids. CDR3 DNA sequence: TGTGCCAGCAGTTTAACCCAGGGCTTTGGTGAAAAACTGTTTTTT. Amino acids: CASSLTQGFGEKLFF.

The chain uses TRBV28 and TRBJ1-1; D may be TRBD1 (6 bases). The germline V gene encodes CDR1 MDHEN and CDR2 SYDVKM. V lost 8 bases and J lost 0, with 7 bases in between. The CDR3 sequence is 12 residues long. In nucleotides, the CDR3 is TGTGCCAGCGGACAGATGAACACTGAAGCTTTCTTT. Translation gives CASGQMNTEAFF.

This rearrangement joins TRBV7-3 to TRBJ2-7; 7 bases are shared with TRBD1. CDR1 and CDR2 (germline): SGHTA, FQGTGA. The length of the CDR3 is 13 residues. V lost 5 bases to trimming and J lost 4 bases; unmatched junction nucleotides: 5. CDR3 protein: CASSPGTVYEQYF. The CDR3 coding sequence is TGTGCCAGCAGCCCCGGGACAGTTTACGAGCAGTACTTC.

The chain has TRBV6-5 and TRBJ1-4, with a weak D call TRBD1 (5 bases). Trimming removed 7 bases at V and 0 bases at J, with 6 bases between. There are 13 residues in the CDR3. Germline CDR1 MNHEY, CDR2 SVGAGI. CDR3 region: CASKDTTNEKLFF. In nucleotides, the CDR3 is TGTGCCAGCAAGGACACAACTAATGAAAAACTGTTTTTT.

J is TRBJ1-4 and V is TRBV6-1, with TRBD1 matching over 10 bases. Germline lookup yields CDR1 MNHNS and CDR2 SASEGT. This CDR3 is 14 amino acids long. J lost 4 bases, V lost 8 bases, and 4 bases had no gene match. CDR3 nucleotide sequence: TGTGCCAGCTGGGGACAGGGGCATAATGAAAAACTGTTTTTT. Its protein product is CASWGQGHNEKLFF.

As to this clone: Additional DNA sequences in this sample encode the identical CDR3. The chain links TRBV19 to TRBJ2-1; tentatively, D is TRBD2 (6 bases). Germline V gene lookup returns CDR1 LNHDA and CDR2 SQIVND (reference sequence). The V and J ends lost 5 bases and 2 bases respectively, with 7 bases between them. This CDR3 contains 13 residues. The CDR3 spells CASSWGAYNEQFF. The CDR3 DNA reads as TGTGCCAGTAGTTGGGGGGCCTACAATGAGCAGTTCTTC.

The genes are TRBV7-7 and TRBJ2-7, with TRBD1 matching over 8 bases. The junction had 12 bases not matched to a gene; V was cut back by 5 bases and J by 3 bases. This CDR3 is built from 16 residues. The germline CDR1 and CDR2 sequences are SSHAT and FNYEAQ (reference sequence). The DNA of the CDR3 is TGTGCCAGCAGCCCGAACCCCGGACAGGGCAACTACGAGCAGTACTTC. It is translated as CASSPNPGQGNYEQYF.